Listed below are T cell receptor beta chains from one sample, sequenced in a study of T cell repertoires in cytomegalovirus infection. MiXCR, applied by TCRdb to the reads, yields one record per CDR3 protein. The sample yields about 280,000 distinct CDR3 sequences, around 20% seen once. Their target antigens are unknown. Material: cultured PBMCs, obtained from culture after CMV antigen stimulation. These receptors were obtained from a human donor in good health (CMV status not recorded). Some clones in this sample may be carry-over from other donors' samples. Each CDR3 is given with its conserved first and last residue. The D gene is left open where the match is weak. Clone sizes are given selectively: once, few, many, or a class where the clone is expanded.

clone_size: -; v_call: TRBV6-2/TRBV6-3; d_call: -; j_call: TRBJ1-1; cdr3_aa: CASRDTYTEAFF; cdr3_nt: TGTGCCAGCAGGGACACCTACACTGAAGCTTTCTTT
clone_size: -; v_call: TRBV19; d_call: -; j_call: TRBJ2-7; cdr3_aa: CASSTARGYEQYF; cdr3_nt: TGTGCCAGTAGTACGGCGAGGGGCTACGAGCAGTACTTC
clone_size: many; v_call: TRBV7-2; d_call: -; j_call: TRBJ2-1; cdr3_aa: CASSLGPYTYNEQFF; cdr3_nt: TGTGCCAGCAGCTTAGGCCCATACACCTACAATGAGCAGTTCTTC
clone_size: -; v_call: TRBV7-2; d_call: -; j_call: TRBJ1-1; cdr3_aa: CASSLEEGMNTEAFF; cdr3_nt: TGTGCCAGCAGCTTAGAGGAGGGAATGAACACTGAAGCTTTCTTT
clone_size: -; v_call: TRBV5-4; d_call: -; j_call: TRBJ1-1; cdr3_aa: CAAGVGGLTEAFF; cdr3_nt: TGTGCCGCGGGGGTAGGGGGTTTAACTGAAGCTTTCTTT
clone_size: -; v_call: TRBV7-9; d_call: TRBD2; j_call: TRBJ2-7; cdr3_aa: CASSSRTSGSSYEQYF; cdr3_nt: TGTGCCAGCAGCTCTCGGACTAGCGGGTCCTCCTACGAGCAGTACTTC
clone_size: few; v_call: TRBV6-2/TRBV6-3; d_call: -; j_call: TRBJ2-1; cdr3_aa: CASSYSTQGGYNEQFF; cdr3_nt: TGTGCCAGCAGTTACTCGACACAGGGGGGGTACAATGAGCAGTTCTTC
clone_size: -; v_call: TRBV20-1; d_call: -; j_call: TRBJ2-1; cdr3_aa: CSAPLGDEQFF; cdr3_nt: TGCAGTGCCCCCCTTGGTGATGAGCAGTTCTTC
clone_size: -; v_call: TRBV5-1; d_call: TRBD1; j_call: TRBJ1-1; cdr3_aa: CASSTQPGQMNTVAFF; cdr3_nt: TGCGCCAGCAGCACCCAACCGGGACAGATGAACACTGTAGCTTTCTTT
clone_size: many; v_call: TRBV7-2; d_call: -; j_call: TRBJ1-1; cdr3_aa: CASSLRGAGEYTEAFF; cdr3_nt: TGTGCCAGCAGCCTCCGCGGGGCAGGGGAGTACACTGAAGCTTTCTTT
clone_size: -; v_call: TRBV28; d_call: -; j_call: TRBJ1-1; cdr3_aa: CASSAQGLGTEAFF; cdr3_nt: TGTGCCAGCAGTGCACAGGGATTGGGGACTGAAGCTTTCTTT
clone_size: few; v_call: TRBV12-3/TRBV12-4; d_call: -; j_call: TRBJ1-3; cdr3_aa: CASSFGTGFSGNTIYF; cdr3_nt: TGTGCCAGCAGTTTTGGCACGGGATTCTCTGGAAACACCATATATTTT
clone_size: few; v_call: TRBV18; d_call: -; j_call: TRBJ2-4; cdr3_aa: CASSSPASGNIQYF; cdr3_nt: TGTGCCAGCTCATCCCCCGCCTCCGGAAACATTCAGTACTTC
clone_size: many; v_call: TRBV7-9; d_call: -; j_call: TRBJ1-2; cdr3_aa: CASSYRQDDGYTF; cdr3_nt: TGTGCCAGCAGCTACAGACAGGATGATGGCTACACCTTC
clone_size: few; v_call: TRBV7-2; d_call: -; j_call: TRBJ1-2; cdr3_aa: CASRVRDEGGSYGYTF; cdr3_nt: TGTGCCAGCAGGGTCCGGGACGAGGGGGGATCCTATGGCTACACCTTC
clone_size: -; v_call: TRBV10-3; d_call: -; j_call: TRBJ2-3; cdr3_aa: CAIQEGRIPDTQYF; cdr3_nt: TGTGCCATCCAGGAGGGCCGTATCCCAGATACGCAGTATTTT
clone_size: -; v_call: TRBV6-1; d_call: -; j_call: TRBJ1-1; cdr3_aa: CATVIRTALPKRNTEAFF; cdr3_nt: TGTGCCACCGTGATTCGGACAGCCCTACCTAAAAGGAACACTGAAGCTTTCTTT
clone_size: few; v_call: TRBV6-5; d_call: -; j_call: TRBJ2-7; cdr3_aa: CASSISTRTEQYF; cdr3_nt: TGTGCCAGCAGCATTTCGACGAGAACCGAGCAGTACTTC
clone_size: few; v_call: TRBV6-1; d_call: -; j_call: TRBJ2-7; cdr3_aa: CASREGPPLYEQYF; cdr3_nt: TGTGCCAGCAGGGAGGGACCCCCGCTGTACGAGCAGTACTTC
clone_size: few; v_call: TRBV11-2; d_call: -; j_call: TRBJ2-1; cdr3_aa: CASSLGRLVLYNEQFF; cdr3_nt: TGTGCCAGCAGCTTGGGTCGACTAGTTTTGTACAATGAGCAGTTCTTC
clone_size: -; v_call: TRBV12-3/TRBV12-4; d_call: -; j_call: TRBJ2-1; cdr3_aa: CASSLIRGEQFF; cdr3_nt: TGTGCCAGCAGTTTAATTCGGGGTGAGCAGTTCTTC
clone_size: -; v_call: TRBV7-2; d_call: -; j_call: TRBJ2-7; cdr3_aa: CASSLGTVVYEQYF; cdr3_nt: TGTGCCAGCAGCTTAGGGACAGTGGTCTACGAGCAGTACTTC
clone_size: -; v_call: TRBV10-3; d_call: TRBD1; j_call: TRBJ1-5; cdr3_aa: CARDRDREFYSNQPQHF; cdr3_nt: TGTGCCAGGGACCGGGACAGAGAGTTCTATAGCAATCAGCCCCAGCATTTT
clone_size: few; v_call: TRBV12-3/TRBV12-4; d_call: -; j_call: TRBJ1-1; cdr3_aa: CASSLQGKAFF; cdr3_nt: TGTGCCAGCAGTTTACAGGGTAAAGCTTTCTTT
clone_size: many; v_call: TRBV12-3/TRBV12-4; d_call: TRBD2; j_call: TRBJ2-1; cdr3_aa: CASRGGATSGRDDEQFF; cdr3_nt: TGTGCCAGCAGGGGAGGGGCGACTAGCGGGAGGGACGATGAGCAGTTCTTC
clone_size: few; v_call: TRBV10-1; d_call: -; j_call: TRBJ2-1; cdr3_aa: CASSEGNPVGYEQFF; cdr3_nt: TGCGCCAGCAGTGAGGGGAACCCCGTGGGCTATGAGCAGTTCTTC
clone_size: -; v_call: TRBV12-3/TRBV12-4; d_call: -; j_call: TRBJ1-1; cdr3_aa: CASSPQLSTEAFF; cdr3_nt: TGTGCCAGCAGTCCGCAGTTAAGCACTGAAGCTTTCTTT
clone_size: -; v_call: TRBV12-5; d_call: -; j_call: TRBJ1-1; cdr3_aa: CASGPPDSNTEAFF; cdr3_nt: TGTGCTAGTGGTCCCCCGGACTCGAACACTGAAGCTTTCTTT
clone_size: few; v_call: TRBV7-2; d_call: -; j_call: TRBJ1-3; cdr3_aa: CASEFGGGNTIYF; cdr3_nt: TGTGCCAGCGAATTCGGGGGTGGAAACACCATATATTTT
clone_size: -; v_call: TRBV18; d_call: -; j_call: TRBJ2-5; cdr3_aa: CASSPPPGSRTQYF; cdr3_nt: TGTGCCAGCTCACCACCGCCAGGTAGCAGGACCCAGTACTTC
clone_size: -; v_call: TRBV7-2; d_call: -; j_call: TRBJ2-3; cdr3_aa: CASSPRRLGGSDTQYF; cdr3_nt: TGTGCCAGCAGCCCCCGGCGACTAGGAGGGTCAGATACGCAGTATTTT
clone_size: few; v_call: TRBV11-3; d_call: TRBD2; j_call: TRBJ2-1; cdr3_aa: CASSLYGPGTSGYNEQFF; cdr3_nt: TGTGCCAGCAGCTTATATGGCCCCGGGACTAGCGGCTACAATGAGCAGTTCTTC
clone_size: few; v_call: TRBV2; d_call: -; j_call: TRBJ2-2; cdr3_aa: CASRAGTISTGELFF; cdr3_nt: TGTGCCAGCAGAGCCGGGACAATCTCCACCGGGGAGCTGTTTTTT
clone_size: -; v_call: TRBV2; d_call: -; j_call: TRBJ2-4; cdr3_aa: CASSADRAAIEYF; cdr3_nt: TGTGCCAGCAGTGCCGACCGAGCTGCGATTGAGTACTTC
clone_size: few; v_call: TRBV6-2/TRBV6-3; d_call: TRBD1; j_call: TRBJ2-5; cdr3_aa: CASRDDRGYQETQYF; cdr3_nt: TGTGCCAGCAGGGACGACAGGGGGTACCAAGAGACCCAGTACTTC
clone_size: few; v_call: TRBV6-6; d_call: -; j_call: TRBJ2-2; cdr3_aa: CASWAEGRTGELFF; cdr3_nt: TGTGCCAGCTGGGCTGAGGGGCGAACCGGGGAGCTGTTTTTT
clone_size: -; v_call: TRBV6-2/TRBV6-3; d_call: -; j_call: TRBJ1-1; cdr3_aa: CASSIAPAGNTEAFF; cdr3_nt: TGTGCCAGCAGTATCGCCCCCGCCGGGAACACTGAAGCTTTCTTT
clone_size: -; v_call: TRBV5-4; d_call: TRBD2; j_call: TRBJ2-1; cdr3_aa: CASSSGLAGVDNEQFF; cdr3_nt: TGTGCCAGCAGCTCCGGACTAGCGGGAGTCGACAATGAGCAGTTCTTC
clone_size: -; v_call: TRBV6-2/TRBV6-3; d_call: TRBD1; j_call: TRBJ2-1; cdr3_aa: CASSYPERTGGSEQFF; cdr3_nt: TGTGCCAGCAGTTACCCCGAGAGGACAGGGGGGAGTGAGCAGTTCTTC
clone_size: few; v_call: TRBV6-6; d_call: TRBD2; j_call: TRBJ2-3; cdr3_aa: CASSYSGLAEDTQYF; cdr3_nt: TGTGCCAGCAGTTACTCTGGACTAGCGGAAGATACGCAGTATTTT
clone_size: few; v_call: TRBV6-6; d_call: -; j_call: TRBJ2-3; cdr3_aa: CASRSADTQYF; cdr3_nt: TGTGCCAGCAGGTCGGCAGATACGCAGTATTTT
clone_size: few; v_call: TRBV7-9; d_call: -; j_call: TRBJ1-2; cdr3_aa: CASSFGFSGGGFF; cdr3_nt: TGTGCCAGCAGCTTTGGATTTTCGGGGGGAGGATTCTTC
clone_size: few; v_call: TRBV29-1; d_call: -; j_call: TRBJ1-3; cdr3_aa: CSVEDLEDYTIYF; cdr3_nt: TGCAGCGTTGAAGATTTAGAGGACTACACCATATATTTT
clone_size: few; v_call: TRBV5-4; d_call: TRBD2; j_call: TRBJ2-3; cdr3_aa: CASSLELAGNTDTQYF; cdr3_nt: TGTGCCAGCAGCTTGGAATTAGCGGGGAACACAGATACGCAGTATTTT
clone_size: many; v_call: TRBV7-2; d_call: -; j_call: TRBJ1-1; cdr3_aa: CASSPPRDPMAFF; cdr3_nt: TGTGCCAGCAGCCCCCCCCGGGACCCGATGGCTTTCTTT
clone_size: -; v_call: TRBV7-9; d_call: -; j_call: TRBJ2-3; cdr3_aa: CASSFTSINTDTQYF; cdr3_nt: TGTGCCAGCAGCTTTACGTCGATTAACACAGATACGCAGTATTTT
clone_size: few; v_call: TRBV11-2; d_call: -; j_call: TRBJ2-2; cdr3_aa: CASSQRAPGELFF; cdr3_nt: TGTGCCAGCAGCCAGAGGGCCCCCGGGGAGCTGTTTTTT
clone_size: -; v_call: TRBV19; d_call: -; j_call: TRBJ2-3; cdr3_aa: CASRGSTASTDTQYF; cdr3_nt: TGTGCCAGTAGAGGGAGTACGGCTAGCACAGATACGCAGTATTTT